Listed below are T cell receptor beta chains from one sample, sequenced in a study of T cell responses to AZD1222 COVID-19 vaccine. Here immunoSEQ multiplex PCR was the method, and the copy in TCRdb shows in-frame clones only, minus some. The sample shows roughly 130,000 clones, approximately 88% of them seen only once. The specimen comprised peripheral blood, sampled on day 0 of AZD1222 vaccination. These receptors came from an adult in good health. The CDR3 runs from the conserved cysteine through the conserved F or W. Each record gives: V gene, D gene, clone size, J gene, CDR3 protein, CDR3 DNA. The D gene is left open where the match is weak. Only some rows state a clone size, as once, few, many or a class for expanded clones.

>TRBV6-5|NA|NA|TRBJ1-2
CASQKGDGYTF
TGTGCCAGCCAGAAAGGCGATGGCTACACCTTC
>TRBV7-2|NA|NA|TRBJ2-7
CASSDEVMTSYEQYF
TGTGCCAGCAGCGACGAGGTTATGACTAGCTACGAGCAGTACTTC
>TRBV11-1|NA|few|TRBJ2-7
CASSARPSAGEQYF
TGTGCCAGCAGCGCTCGCCCCTCGGCGGGCGAGCAGTACTTC
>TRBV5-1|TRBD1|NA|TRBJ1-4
CASAQTGYNEKLFF
TGCGCCAGCGCCCAGACAGGGTATAATGAAAAACTGTTTTTT
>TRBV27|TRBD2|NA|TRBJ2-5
CASSPRLAQETQYF
TGTGCCAGCAGTCCACGACTAGCCCAAGAGACCCAGTACTTC
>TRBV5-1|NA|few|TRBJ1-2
CASSLGAGDRYTF
TGCGCCAGCAGCTTAGGGGCAGGGGACCGCTACACCTTC
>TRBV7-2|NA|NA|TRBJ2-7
CASSLMAGEQYF
TGTGCCAGCAGCTTAATGGCTGGCGAGCAGTACTTC
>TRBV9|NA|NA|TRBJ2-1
CASAVVGSYNEQFF
TGTGCCAGCGCCGTAGTGGGCTCCTACAATGAGCAGTTCTTC
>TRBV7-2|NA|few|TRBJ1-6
CASSLGPSTYMDSPLHF
TGTGCCAGCAGCCTGGGGCCCTCGACCTATATGGATTCACCCCTCCACTTT
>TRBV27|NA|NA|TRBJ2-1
CASTPRRAQMYNEQFF
TGTGCCAGCACCCCCCGGAGGGCCCAGATGTACAATGAGCAGTTCTTC